These 5 T cell receptor beta chains came from one sample sequenced in a study of cytomegalovirus exposure and HLA in healthy donors. PCR employed 60 Vbeta and 13 Jbeta primers. Produced via immunoSEQ multiplex PCR; TCRdb's table is partial and in-frame only. The repertoire holds 120,000 to 150,000 clones, with around four fifths as singletons. Sequenced: PBMCs. These receptors were obtained from a boy aged 2 to 10 in good health and CMV-seronegative.

This clone occurred a few times. The chain links TRBV5-1 to TRBJ1-6; D gene uncertain. This CDR3 region has 15 residues. V was trimmed by 0 bases and J by 7 bases, leaving 11 bases between them. The germline gives CDR1 SGHRS, CDR2 YFSETQ. The CDR3 region has the DNA TGCGCCAGCAGCTTGGCCCTATCGTCCAATTCACCCCTCCACTTT. Protein: CASSLALSSNSPLHF.

The chain is built from TRBV30 and TRBJ2-7; 9 nucleotides align to TRBD2. CDR1 and CDR2 (germline): GTSNPN, SVGIG (reference sequence). Trimming took 1 base from V and 2 from J; bases not matched to a gene: 12. The CDR3 contains 17 residues. The CDR3 DNA follows: TGTGCCTGGAGTGCCCCACCAGTCAGCGGGGGGACCTACGAGCAGTACTTC. Translated, it gives CAWSAPPVSGGTYEQYF.

This clone has only a few counts. The rearrangement links TRBV7-9 to TRBJ2-5, with a weak D call TRBD2 (5 bases). From germline, CDR1 is SEHNR and CDR2 FQNEAQ (reference sequence). The CDR3 extends over 14 amino acids. V was shortened by 5 bases and J by 2 bases, with 12 bases between the two germline ends. This CDR3 reads CASSDAPGQETQYF. DNA of the CDR3: TGTGCCAGCAGCGACGCCCCGGGGCAAGAGACCCAGTACTTC.

This clone was seen once. The chain combines TRBV6-5 with TRBJ2-7; 7 bases are a match to TRBD1. Germline CDR1 is MNHEY and CDR2 is SVGAGI. Trimming removed 4 bases from V and 6 bases from J; junction bases left unmatched: 9. The CDR3 is made up of 14 amino acids. Written as DNA, the CDR3 is TGTGCCAGCAGTTTGCGACAGGGACCCACCGAGCAGTACTTC. Translating it yields CASSLRQGPTEQYF.

The rearrangement joins TRBV19 to TRBJ2-7; D gene uncertain. The CDR3 extends over 14 amino acids. Germline assignment: CDR1 LNHDA and CDR2 SQIVND (reference sequence). Between the trimmed V and J ends, which lost 2 bases and 2 bases, there was a span of 10 bases. The CDR3 nucleotides are TGTGCCAGTAGTATACGGCTAGGCCCCTACGAGCAGTACTTC. Translating gives CASSIRLGPYEQYF.